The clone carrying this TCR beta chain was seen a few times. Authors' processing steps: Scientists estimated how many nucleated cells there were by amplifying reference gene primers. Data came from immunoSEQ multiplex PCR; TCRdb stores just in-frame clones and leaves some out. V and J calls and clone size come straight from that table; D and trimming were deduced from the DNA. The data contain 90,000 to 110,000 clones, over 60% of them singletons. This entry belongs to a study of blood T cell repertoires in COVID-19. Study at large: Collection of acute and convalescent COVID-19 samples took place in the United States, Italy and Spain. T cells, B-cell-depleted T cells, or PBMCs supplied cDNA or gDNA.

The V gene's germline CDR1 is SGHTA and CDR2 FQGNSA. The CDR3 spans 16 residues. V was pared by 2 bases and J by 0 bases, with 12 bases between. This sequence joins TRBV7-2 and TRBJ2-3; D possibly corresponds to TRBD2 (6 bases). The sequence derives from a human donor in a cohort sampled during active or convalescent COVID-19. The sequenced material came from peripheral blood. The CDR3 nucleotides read TGTGCCAGCAGCTTACAGGCACTAGCTAGCACAGATACGCAGTATTTT. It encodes CASSLQALASTDTQYF.